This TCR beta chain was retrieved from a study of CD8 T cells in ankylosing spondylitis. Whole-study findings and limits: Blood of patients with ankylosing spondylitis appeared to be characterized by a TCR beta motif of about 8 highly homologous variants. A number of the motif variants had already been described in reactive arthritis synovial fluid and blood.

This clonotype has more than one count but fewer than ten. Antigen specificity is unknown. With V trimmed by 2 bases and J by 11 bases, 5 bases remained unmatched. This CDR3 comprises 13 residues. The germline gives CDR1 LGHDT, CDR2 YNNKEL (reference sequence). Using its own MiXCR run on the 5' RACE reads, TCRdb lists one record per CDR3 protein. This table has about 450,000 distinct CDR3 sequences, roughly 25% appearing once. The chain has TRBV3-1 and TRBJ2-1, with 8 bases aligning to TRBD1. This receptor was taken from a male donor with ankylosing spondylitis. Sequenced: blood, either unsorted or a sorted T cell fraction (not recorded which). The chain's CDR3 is CASSQSRTGKQFF. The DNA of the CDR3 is TGTGCCAGCAGCCAAAGCAGGACAGGGAAGCAGTTCTTC.